These 29 T cell receptor beta chains were sequenced from one sample in a study of blood T cell repertoires in COVID-19. Method: immunoSEQ multiplex PCR; TCRdb's copy keeps in-frame clones and lacks some. This table holds around 90,000 clones, about four fifths found once. Sequencing was performed on peripheral blood. These receptors were obtained from a human donor in a cohort sampled during active COVID-19.

This chain uses TRBV3-1 (or the pseudogene TRBV3-2) with TRBJ1-5; D perhaps matches TRBD1 (5 bases). This CDR3 region has 17 residues. CDR1 is LGHDT and CDR2 is YNNKEL in the germline V gene (reference sequence). Trimming cost V 1 base and J 0 bases, with 13 bases left between them. The CDR3 here is CASSQGAGTISNQPQHF. For the CDR3, the DNA is TGTGCCAGCAGCCAAGGGGCAGGGACTATTAGCAATCAGCCCCAGCATTTT.

The V and J genes are TRBV12-3 or TRBV12-4 and TRBJ1-5; 7 nucleotides line up with TRBD1. This CDR3 spans 12 amino acids. The ends lost 8 bases at V and 7 bases at J; junction bases unmatched: 5. The chain's CDR3 is CASRTGGQPQHF. The CDR3 DNA follows: TGTGCCAGCCGGACAGGAGGACAGCCCCAGCATTTT.

This clone was seen a single time. The V gene is TRBV5-8, the J gene TRBJ1-2; D call uncertain. The germline V and J ends were trimmed by 1 base and 0 bases, with 10 bases remaining between them. Germline CDR1 SGHTS, CDR2 YDEGEE. This CDR3 has 15 residues. The CDR3: CASSLIGVANYGYTF. The CDR3 coding sequence is TGTGCCAGCAGCTTGATCGGGGTAGCTAACTATGGCTACACCTTC.

The J gene is TRBJ1-4, the V gene TRBV27; TRBD1 might be the D (5 bases). This CDR3 has 14 residues. Germline CDR1 MNHEY, CDR2 SMNVEV (reference sequence). The V and J ends lost 3 bases and 8 bases respectively, with 13 bases between them. The CDR3 reads CASSLGAKGEKLFF. In DNA form, the CDR3 reads TGTGCCAGCAGTTTGGGCGCTAAGGGGGAAAAACTGTTTTTT.

J is TRBJ1-2 and V is TRBV28; 8 nucleotides line up with TRBD1. V shed 8 bases and J 7 bases; nucleotides not matched to a gene: 6. CDR3 length: 12 amino acids. Germline CDR1 and CDR2: MDHEN and SYDVKM. For the CDR3, the DNA is TGTGCCAGCGGCCCACAGGGGGGTGGCTACACCTTC. It yields the protein CASGPQGGGYTF.

This rearrangement joins TRBV18 to TRBJ2-1; 8 bases fit TRBD2. V dropped 6 bases and J dropped 5; count of bases not matched to a gene: 12. The CDR3 spans 16 residues. Per the germline V gene, CDR1 is KGHSH and CDR2 is LQKENI. CDR3 in amino acids: CASSGSRAGVDNEQFF. The CDR3 DNA follows: TGTGCCAGCTCTGGATCGAGAGCGGGAGTGGACAATGAGCAGTTCTTC.

V is TRBV9 and J is TRBJ2-7; 9 bases match TRBD1. The germline CDR1 and CDR2 sequences are SGDLS and YYNGEE. This CDR3 is built from 16 residues. With V trimmed by 3 bases and J by 4 bases, 11 bases remained unmatched. The CDR3 spells CASSAEPGQGTYEQYF. The CDR3 nucleotides read TGTGCCAGCAGCGCGGAACCGGGACAGGGAACTTACGAGCAGTACTTC.

V and J are TRBV28 and TRBJ1-5, with D perhaps TRBD1 (5 bases). Germline loops: CDR1 MDHEN, CDR2 SYDVKM. The CDR3 length is 15 residues. Trimming stripped 3 bases from V and 5 bases from J, with 14 bases between. The CDR3 reads CASSLAGGKHQPQHF. CDR3 coding DNA: TGTGCCAGCAGTTTGGCCGGGGGGAAGCATCAGCCCCAGCATTTT.

The J gene is TRBJ1-4, the V gene TRBV2; unclear D gene. The CDR3 has 11 amino acids. V gave up 4 bases and J gave up 6 bases, with 3 bases separating them. The germline CDR1 and CDR2 sequences are SNHLY and FYNNEI. The CDR3, as DNA: TGTGCCAGCAGTGCGGATGAAAAACTGTTTTTT. Translation gives CASSADEKLFF.

The J gene is TRBJ1-5, the V gene TRBV28, with TRBD1 matching 11 bases. This CDR3 comprises 18 residues. Germline CDR1 reads MDHEN; CDR2 reads SYDVKM. V shed 3 bases and J 2 bases; nucleotides not matched to a gene: 9. CDR3 sequence: CASSFISGTGGGNQPQHF. CDR3 coding DNA: TGTGCCAGCAGTTTCATTTCCGGGACAGGGGGGGGCAATCAGCCCCAGCATTTT. The full variable domain, its missing parts supplied by reference TRBV28 and TRBJ1-5, is DVKVTQSSRYLVKRTGEKVFLECVQDMDHENMFWYRQDPGLGLRLIYFSYDVKMKEKGDIPEGYSVSREKKERFSLILESASTNQTSMYLCASSFISGTGGGNQPQHFGDGTRLSIL.

The chain joins TRBV20-1 to TRBJ2-5; maybe TRBD2 (5 bases). The germline CDR1 and CDR2 sequences are DFQATT and SNEGSKA (reference sequence). V lost 3 bases and J 7 bases, leaving 9 bases between the germline ends. This CDR3 region has 11 residues. CDR3 loop: CSARHRGTQYF. CDR3 DNA: TGCAGTGCTAGGCATCGGGGGACCCAGTACTTC.

This chain joins TRBV5-6 and TRBJ2-5; 7 nucleotides agree with TRBD1. Trimming at V came to 5 bases and at J to 9 bases, leaving 10 bases not matched to a gene. Germline CDR1 is SGHDT and CDR2 is YYEEEE. There are 13 residues in the CDR3. This CDR3 reads CASSLSGTASQYF. The DNA for the CDR3 is TGTGCCAGCAGTTTATCCGGGACAGCGTCCCAGTACTTC.

The V and J genes are TRBV19 and TRBJ2-6, with 7 positions matching TRBD1. The V and J ends lost 5 bases and 0 bases, in that order; junction bases with no gene match: 13. The CDR3 covers 19 residues. CDR1 and CDR2 from the germline V gene are LNHDA and SQIVND (reference sequence). CDR3 in amino acids: CASSSRTGLSASGANVLTF. The CDR3 DNA reads TGTGCCAGTAGTTCACGGACAGGACTTTCGGCCTCTGGGGCCAACGTCCTGACTTTC.

The J gene is TRBJ2-5, the V gene TRBV6-5; TRBD1 agrees at 8 bases. This CDR3 has 13 amino acids. V trimming: 6 bases; J trimming: 2 bases; junction bases outside the gene matches: 2. CDR1 is MNHEY and CDR2 is SVGAGI in the germline V gene. The CDR3, as DNA: TGTGCCAGCAGGGACAGGGTGCAAGAGACCCAGTACTTC. This gives the protein CASRDRVQETQYF.

This clone occurred once. The V and J genes are TRBV5-4 and TRBJ1-2, with unresolved D. Between the trimmed V and J ends, which lost 1 base and 4 bases, there was a span of 8 bases. Germline V gene data show CDR1 as SGHNT and CDR2 as YYREEE (reference sequence). This CDR3 is built from 13 residues. Here the CDR3 reads CASSLREGYGYTF. The CDR3 nucleotides are TGTGCCAGCAGCTTGAGGGAGGGCTATGGCTACACCTTC.

This clone was counted between two and nine times. This chain joins TRBV5-1 and TRBJ1-2, with 12 bases aligning to TRBD1. The germline CDR1 and CDR2 sequences are SGHRS and YFSETQ. This CDR3 has 14 amino acids. The V gene end was trimmed by 4 bases and the J gene end by 8 bases; junction bases not matched to a gene: 6. The chain's CDR3 is CASSTGQGAGGYTF. CDR3 sequence (DNA): TGCGCCAGCAGCACGGGACAGGGGGCAGGAGGCTACACCTTC.

This rearrangement joins TRBV19 to TRBJ1-5; D unclear. The CDR3 covers 12 residues. Germline V lookup: CDR1 LNHDA, CDR2 SQIVND (reference sequence). The germline V and J ends were trimmed by 4 bases and 5 bases, with 6 bases remaining between them. CDR3: CASSSGDQPQHF. The DNA of the CDR3 is TGTGCCAGTAGTAGCGGGGATCAGCCCCAGCATTTT.

This clone was counted only a few times. The chain links TRBV19 to TRBJ2-7, with D maybe TRBD1 (6 bases). CDR1 and CDR2 from the germline V gene are LNHDA and SQIVND (reference sequence). This CDR3 is built from 15 residues. V dropped 1 base and J dropped 2 bases, with 12 bases sitting between them. The CDR3 region has the DNA TGTGCCAGTAGTATAGGTCTACAGGGAACCTACGAGCAGTACTTC. Protein: CASSIGLQGTYEQYF.

The CDR3 coding sequence is TGTGCCAGCAGTCGGGCAGGGTCTTCTCTCGAGCAGTACTTC. It encodes CASSRAGSSLEQYF. The chain couples TRBV6-5 to TRBJ2-7; perhaps TRBD1 as D (5 bases). Germline V CDR1 and CDR2: MNHEY, SVGAGI. V gave up 5 bases and J gave up 6 bases, with 17 bases separating them. The CDR3 totals 14 residues.

This clone occurred a few times. The chain employs TRBV5-4 and TRBJ2-2; D is possibly TRBD2 (6 bases). Trimming cost V 5 bases and J 7 bases, with 18 bases left between them. Germline-derived CDR1 and CDR2 are SGHNT and YYREEE (reference sequence). This CDR3 contains 15 residues. DNA for the CDR3: TGTGCCAGCAGTACTAGACTAGGCAGCGGCGGGGAGCTGTTTTTT. Translated, it gives CASSTRLGSGGELFF.

The rearrangement uses TRBV6-2 or TRBV6-3 and TRBJ1-2; D not resolved. The CDR3 extends over 13 amino acids. Trimming took 4 bases from V and 4 from J, leaving 10 bases between them. Germline loops: CDR1 MNHEY, CDR2 SVGEGT. This CDR3 reads CASSFTSPYGYTF. The CDR3 nucleotides are TGTGCCAGCAGTTTTACGAGCCCCTATGGCTACACCTTC.

A single count supports this clone. The chain joins TRBV5-1 to TRBJ2-7; 12 bases are shared with TRBD2. Germline V gene data show CDR1 as SGHRS and CDR2 as YFSETQ. Trimming cost V 3 bases and J 7 bases; bases outside gene matches: 8. This CDR3 is 15 amino acids long. CDR3 nucleotides: TGCGCCAGCAGCTCGTCTAGCGGGAGGGCCGGGGAGCAGTACTTC. Translated, it gives CASSSSSGRAGEQYF. Drawing the rest from reference TRBV5-1 and TRBJ2-7, the complete variable domain is KAGVTQTPRYLIKTRGQQVTLSCSPISGHRSVSWYQQTPGQGLQFLFEYFSETQRNKGNFPGRFSGRQFSNSRSEMNVSTLELGDSALYLCASSSSSGRAGEQYFGPGTRLTVT.

The V gene is TRBV3-1 (or the pseudogene TRBV3-2), the J gene TRBJ2-2, with D tentatively TRBD2 (6 bases). Germline-derived CDR1 and CDR2 are LGHDT and YNNKEL (reference sequence). This CDR3 has 18 amino acids. The V end lost 8 bases, the J end lost 2 bases, and 24 bases lay between the germline ends. The CDR3 reads CASAWGDRVKYNTGELFF. Written as DNA, the CDR3 is TGTGCCAGCGCCTGGGGGGACCGGGTGAAATATAACACCGGGGAGCTGTTTTTT.

This clone was counted between two and nine times. The chain uses TRBV5-1 and TRBJ2-1; 14 positions agree with TRBD2. Germline-derived CDR1 and CDR2 are SGHRS and YFSETQ. J was trimmed by 7 bases and V by 8 bases; bases with no gene match: 11. This CDR3 comprises 16 residues. The CDR3 nucleotides are TGCGCCAGTGACCCGGGACTAGCGGGAGTGGGGAATGAGCAGTTCTTC. Residues: CASDPGLAGVGNEQFF. The whole variable domain, remainder taken from reference TRBV5-1 and TRBJ2-1, is KAGVTQTPRYLIKTRGQQVTLSCSPISGHRSVSWYQQTPGQGLQFLFEYFSETQRNKGNFPGRFSGRQFSNSRSEMNVSTLELGDSALYLCASDPGLAGVGNEQFFGPGTRLTVL.

J is TRBJ2-7 and V is TRBV28; 7 bases match TRBD1. CDR3 size: 14 residues. CDR1 is MDHEN and CDR2 is SYDVKM in the germline V gene. With 2 bases clipped from V and 7 bases from J, the junction kept 8 bases outside the gene matches. The CDR3 is CASSLDRDLEEQYF. For the CDR3, the DNA is TGTGCCAGCAGTTTAGACAGGGATTTGGAAGAGCAGTACTTC.

As regards this clone: Other DNA variants within this sample encode the same CDR3. J is TRBJ2-7 and V is TRBV12-3 or TRBV12-4; 7 nucleotides line up with TRBD1. V lost 6 bases, J lost 1 base, and 3 bases stayed unmatched. The CDR3 has 13 amino acids. CDR3 amino acids: CASRATGSYEQYF. For the CDR3, the DNA is TGTGCCAGCAGGGCGACAGGGTCCTACGAGCAGTACTTC.

The J gene is TRBJ1-6, the V gene TRBV25-1; D might be TRBD1 (6 bases). Germline loops: CDR1 MGHDK, CDR2 SYGVNS. V was clipped by 8 bases and J by 10 bases, with 18 bases between them. The CDR3 contains 14 residues. CDR3 nucleotides: TGTGCCAGCCGTCAGACAGGCCAGTTCTCACCCCTCCACTTT. Protein: CASRQTGQFSPLHF.

The chain carries TRBV27 and TRBJ2-7; D is possibly TRBD2 (5 bases). In germline, CDR1 is MNHEY, CDR2 SMNVEV (reference sequence). The germline V and J ends were trimmed by 3 bases and 2 bases, with 14 bases remaining between them. The CDR3 has 15 amino acids. Here the CDR3 reads CASSFTAGTAYEQYF. CDR3 in DNA: TGTGCCAGCAGTTTCACGGCGGGTACCGCCTACGAGCAGTACTTC.

The chain joins TRBV25-1 to TRBJ2-7; 9 bases agree with TRBD1. CDR3 length: 15 amino acids. Trimming removed 6 bases from V and 1 base from J; junction bases left unmatched: 7. In germline, CDR1 is MGHDK, CDR2 SYGVNS. CDR3 DNA sequence: TGTGCCAGCAGCCCCTTGACAGGGGGGTCCTACGAGCAGTACTTC. It codes for CASSPLTGGSYEQYF.